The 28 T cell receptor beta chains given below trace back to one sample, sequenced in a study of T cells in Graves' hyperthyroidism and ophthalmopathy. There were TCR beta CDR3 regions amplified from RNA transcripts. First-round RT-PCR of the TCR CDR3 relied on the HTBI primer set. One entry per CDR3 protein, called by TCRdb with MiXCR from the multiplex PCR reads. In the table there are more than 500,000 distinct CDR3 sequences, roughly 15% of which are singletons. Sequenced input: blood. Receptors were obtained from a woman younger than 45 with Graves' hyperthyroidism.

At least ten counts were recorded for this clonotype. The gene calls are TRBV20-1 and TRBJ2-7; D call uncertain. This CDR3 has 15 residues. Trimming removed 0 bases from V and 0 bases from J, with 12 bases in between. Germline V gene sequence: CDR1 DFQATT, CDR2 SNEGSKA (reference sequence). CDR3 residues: CSARDIGRGSYEQYF. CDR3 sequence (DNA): TGCAGTGCTAGAGACATCGGACGAGGCTCCTACGAGCAGTACTTC.

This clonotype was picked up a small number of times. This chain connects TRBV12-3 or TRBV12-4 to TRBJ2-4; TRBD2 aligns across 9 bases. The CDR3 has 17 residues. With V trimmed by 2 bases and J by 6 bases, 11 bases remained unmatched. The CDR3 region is CASSLQAGGYRGNIQYF. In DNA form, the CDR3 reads TGTGCCAGCAGTTTACAAGCGGGGGGATATAGGGGAAACATTCAGTACTTC.

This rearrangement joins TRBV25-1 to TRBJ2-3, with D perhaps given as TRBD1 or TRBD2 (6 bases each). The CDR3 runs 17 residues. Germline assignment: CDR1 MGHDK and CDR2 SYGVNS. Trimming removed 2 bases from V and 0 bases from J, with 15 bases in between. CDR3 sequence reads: CASSEGLGGWSTDTQYF. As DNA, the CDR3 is TGTGCCAGCAGTGAAGGTTTAGGGGGGTGGAGCACAGATACGCAGTATTTT.

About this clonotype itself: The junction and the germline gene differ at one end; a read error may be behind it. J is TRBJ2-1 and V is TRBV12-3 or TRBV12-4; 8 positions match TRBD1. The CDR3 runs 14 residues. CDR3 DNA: TGTGCCAGCAGTAGGACAGGGAGGTACAGTGAGCAGTTCTTC. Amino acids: CASSRTGRYSEQFF.

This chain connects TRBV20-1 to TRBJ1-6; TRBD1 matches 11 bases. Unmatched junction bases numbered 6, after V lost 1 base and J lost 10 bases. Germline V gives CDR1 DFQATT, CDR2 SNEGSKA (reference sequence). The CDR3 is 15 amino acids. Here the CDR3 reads CSARVGGQGGSPLHF. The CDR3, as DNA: TGCAGTGCTAGAGTAGGGGGACAGGGGGGATCACCCCTCCACTTT.

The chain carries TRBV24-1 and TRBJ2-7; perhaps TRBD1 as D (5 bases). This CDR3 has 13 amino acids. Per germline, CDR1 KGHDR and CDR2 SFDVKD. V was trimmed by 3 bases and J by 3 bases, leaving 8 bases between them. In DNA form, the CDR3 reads TGTGCCACCAGTGATACGGACAACTACGAGCAGTACTTC. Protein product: CATSDTDNYEQYF.

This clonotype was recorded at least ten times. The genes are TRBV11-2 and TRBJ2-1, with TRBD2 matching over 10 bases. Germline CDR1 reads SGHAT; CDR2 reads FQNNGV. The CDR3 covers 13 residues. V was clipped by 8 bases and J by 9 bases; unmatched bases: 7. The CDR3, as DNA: TGTGCCAGCCGCCTAGCGGGAGTAGTTGAGCAGTTCTTC. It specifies CASRLAGVVEQFF.

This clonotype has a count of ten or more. The CDR3 DNA reads as TGCAGTAGCCGGAGCAGGGTGAACACTGAAGCTTTCTTT. Translating gives CSSRSRVNTEAFF. This chain uses TRBV20-1 with TRBJ1-1, with a tentative D call TRBD1 (5 bases). V lost 8 bases to trimming and J lost 0 bases, with 13 bases between them. CDR3 length: 13 amino acids. The germline V gene has CDR1 DFQATT and CDR2 SNEGSKA (reference sequence).

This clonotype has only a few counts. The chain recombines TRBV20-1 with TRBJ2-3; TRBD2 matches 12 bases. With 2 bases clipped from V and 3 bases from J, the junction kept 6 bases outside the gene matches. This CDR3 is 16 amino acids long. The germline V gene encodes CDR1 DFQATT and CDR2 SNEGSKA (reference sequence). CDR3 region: CSARSPGLAGTDTQYF. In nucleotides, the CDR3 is TGCAGTGCTAGAAGCCCGGGACTAGCGGGTACAGATACGCAGTATTTT.

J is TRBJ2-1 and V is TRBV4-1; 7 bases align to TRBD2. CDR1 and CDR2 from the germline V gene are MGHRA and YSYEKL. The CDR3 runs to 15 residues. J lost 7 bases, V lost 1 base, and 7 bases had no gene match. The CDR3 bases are TGCGCCAGCAGCCAAGTTGCGGGAGTTGCAAATGAGCAGTTCTTC. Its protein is CASSQVAGVANEQFF.

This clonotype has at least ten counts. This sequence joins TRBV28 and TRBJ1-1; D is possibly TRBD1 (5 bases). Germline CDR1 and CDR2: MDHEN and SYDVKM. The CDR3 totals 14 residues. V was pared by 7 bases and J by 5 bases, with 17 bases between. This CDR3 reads CASTLPRGRTEAFF. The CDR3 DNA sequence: TGTGCCAGCACCCTACCAAGGGGTCGGACTGAAGCTTTCTTT.

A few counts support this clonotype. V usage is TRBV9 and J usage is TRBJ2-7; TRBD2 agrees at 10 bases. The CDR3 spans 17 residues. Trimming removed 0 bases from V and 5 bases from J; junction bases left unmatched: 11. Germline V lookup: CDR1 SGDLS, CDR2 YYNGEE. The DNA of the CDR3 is TGTGCCAGCAGCGTAGGCTCTAGCGGGAGTATCGGCCACGAGCAGTACTTC. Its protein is CASSVGSSGSIGHEQYF. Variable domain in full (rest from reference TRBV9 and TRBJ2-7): DSGVTQTPKHLITATGQRVTLRCSPRSGDLSVYWYQQSLDQGLQFLIQYYNGEERAKGNILERFSAQQFPDLHSELNLSSLELGDSALYFCASSVGSSGSIGHEQYFGPGTRLTVT.

The CDR3 here is CASTTGADETQYF. CDR3 sequence (DNA): TGTGCCAGCACGACAGGAGCCGACGAGACCCAGTACTTC. This chain connects TRBV6-2 or TRBV6-3 to TRBJ2-5; perhaps TRBD1 as D (6 bases). This CDR3 is built from 13 residues. Germline V gene lookup returns CDR1 MNHEY and CDR2 SVGEGT. V shed 7 bases and J shed 5 bases, with 14 bases lying between them.

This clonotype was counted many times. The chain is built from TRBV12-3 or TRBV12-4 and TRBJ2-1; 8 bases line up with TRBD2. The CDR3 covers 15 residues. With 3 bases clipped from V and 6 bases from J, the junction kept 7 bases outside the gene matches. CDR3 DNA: TGTGCCAGCAGTTTGTCCGGGAGGGCCTTCAATGAGCAGTTCTTC. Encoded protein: CASSLSGRAFNEQFF.

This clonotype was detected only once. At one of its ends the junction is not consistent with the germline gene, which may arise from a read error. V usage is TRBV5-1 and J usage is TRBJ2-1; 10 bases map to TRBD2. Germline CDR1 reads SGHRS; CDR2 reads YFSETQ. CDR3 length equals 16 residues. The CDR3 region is CASSLDLAGEGDEQFF. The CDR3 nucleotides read TGCGCCAGCAGTTTGGATCTAGCGGGAGAGGGTGATGAGCAGTTCTTC.

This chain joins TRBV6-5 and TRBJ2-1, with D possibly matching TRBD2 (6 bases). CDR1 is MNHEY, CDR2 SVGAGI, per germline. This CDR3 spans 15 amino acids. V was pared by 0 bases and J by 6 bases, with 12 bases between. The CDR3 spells CASSYSWLALNEQFF. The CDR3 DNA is TGTGCCAGCAGTTACTCTTGGCTAGCGCTCAATGAGCAGTTCTTC.

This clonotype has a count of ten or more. As DNA, the CDR3 is TGTGCCAGCAGCCCGGTGGGAGGGATGTACGAGCAGTACTTC. Translated, it gives CASSPVGGMYEQYF. The V and J genes are TRBV7-9 and TRBJ2-7; 7 bases map to TRBD2. Germline loops: CDR1 SEHNR, CDR2 FQNEAQ (reference sequence). After removal of 5 bases from V and 4 bases from J, the junction contained 8 bases not matched to a gene. The CDR3 is 14 amino acids.

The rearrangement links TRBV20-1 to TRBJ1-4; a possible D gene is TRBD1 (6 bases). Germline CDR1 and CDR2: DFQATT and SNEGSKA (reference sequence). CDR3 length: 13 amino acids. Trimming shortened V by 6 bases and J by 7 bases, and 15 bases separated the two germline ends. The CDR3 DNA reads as TGCAGTGCCAAGGGGGGGTCGGGTGAAAAACTGTTTTTT. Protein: CSAKGGSGEKLFF.

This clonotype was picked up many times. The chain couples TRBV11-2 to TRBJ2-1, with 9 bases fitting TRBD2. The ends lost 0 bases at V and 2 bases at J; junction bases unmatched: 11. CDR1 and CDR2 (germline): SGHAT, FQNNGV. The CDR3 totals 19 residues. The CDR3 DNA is TGTGCCAGCAGCTTAGATCAACGGCTAGCGGGAAGGGCCTACAATGAGCAGTTCTTC. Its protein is CASSLDQRLAGRAYNEQFF.

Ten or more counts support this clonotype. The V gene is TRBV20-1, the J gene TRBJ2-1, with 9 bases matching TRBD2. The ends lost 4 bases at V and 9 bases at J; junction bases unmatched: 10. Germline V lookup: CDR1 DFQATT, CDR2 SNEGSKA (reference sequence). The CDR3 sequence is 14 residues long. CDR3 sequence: CSATEGGRGGEQFF. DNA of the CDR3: TGCAGTGCTACTGAAGGCGGGAGGGGTGGTGAGCAGTTCTTC.

The CDR3 nucleotides read TGCGCCAGCAGCCGGGGACAGGGGAACAATGAGCAGTTCTTC. It encodes CASSRGQGNNEQFF. The genes are TRBV5-1 and TRBJ2-1, with 10 bases fitting TRBD1. Trimming removed 4 bases from V and 5 bases from J; junction bases left unmatched: 3. The germline V gene has CDR1 SGHRS and CDR2 YFSETQ. This CDR3 comprises 14 residues.

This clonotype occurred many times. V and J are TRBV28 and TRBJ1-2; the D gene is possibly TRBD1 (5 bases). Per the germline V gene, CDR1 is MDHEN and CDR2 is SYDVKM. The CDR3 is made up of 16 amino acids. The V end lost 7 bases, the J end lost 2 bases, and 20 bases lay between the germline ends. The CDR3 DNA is TGTGCCAGCATTAATCCCGGGACCGAATTCAACTATGGCTACACCTTC. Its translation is CASINPGTEFNYGYTF.

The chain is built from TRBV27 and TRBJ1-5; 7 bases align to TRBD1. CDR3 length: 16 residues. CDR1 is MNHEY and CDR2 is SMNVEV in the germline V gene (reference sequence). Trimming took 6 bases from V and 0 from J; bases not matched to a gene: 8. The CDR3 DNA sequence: TGTGCCAGCAGGAGTGGGACAGCGATTAGCAATCAGCCCCAGCATTTT. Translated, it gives CASRSGTAISNQPQHF.

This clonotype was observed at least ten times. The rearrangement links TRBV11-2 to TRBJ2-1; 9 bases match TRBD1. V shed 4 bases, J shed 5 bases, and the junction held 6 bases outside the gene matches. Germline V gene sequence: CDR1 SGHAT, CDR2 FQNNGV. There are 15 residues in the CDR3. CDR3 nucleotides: TGTGCCAGCAGCTCCCCGGGACAGGGTAACAATGAGCAGTTCTTC. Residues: CASSSPGQGNNEQFF.

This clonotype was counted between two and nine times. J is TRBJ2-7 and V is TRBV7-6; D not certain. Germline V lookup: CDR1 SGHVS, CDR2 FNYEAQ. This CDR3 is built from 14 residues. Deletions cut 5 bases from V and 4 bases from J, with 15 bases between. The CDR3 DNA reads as TGTGCCAGCAGCCCTCCAGGCAGCTTTTACGAGCAGTACTTC. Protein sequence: CASSPPGSFYEQYF.

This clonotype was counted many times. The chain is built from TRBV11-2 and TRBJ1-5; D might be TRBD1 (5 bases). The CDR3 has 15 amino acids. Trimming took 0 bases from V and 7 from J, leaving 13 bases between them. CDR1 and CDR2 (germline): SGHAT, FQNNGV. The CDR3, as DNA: TGTGCCAGCAGCTTAGATCTGACAGACGGGCAGCCCCAGCATTTT. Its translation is CASSLDLTDGQPQHF.

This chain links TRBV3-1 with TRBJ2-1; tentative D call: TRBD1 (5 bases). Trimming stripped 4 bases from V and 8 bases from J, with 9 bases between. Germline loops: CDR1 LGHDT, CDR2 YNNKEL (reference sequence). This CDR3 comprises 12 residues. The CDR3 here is CASSPLGDEQFF. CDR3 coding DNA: TGTGCCAGCAGCCCTTTAGGGGATGAGCAGTTCTTC.

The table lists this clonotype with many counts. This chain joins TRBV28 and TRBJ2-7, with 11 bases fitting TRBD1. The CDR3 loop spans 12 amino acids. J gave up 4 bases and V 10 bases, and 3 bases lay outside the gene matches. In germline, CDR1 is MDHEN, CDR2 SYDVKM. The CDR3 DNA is TGTGCCATTTGGGACAGGGGGTACGAGCAGTACTTC. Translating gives CAIWDRGYEQYF.